The T cell receptor (beta chain) described here comes from a study of T cell repertoires in cytomegalovirus infection. V was pared by 5 bases and J by 7 bases, with 8 bases between. This CDR3 has 11 residues. TCRdb recomputed calls from the reads with MiXCR, one row per CDR3 protein. The data contain a few hundred thousand distinct CDR3 sequences, approximately 35% of them singletons. General study points: The ex vivo response was dominated by HLA-C-restricted CMV-specific TCR beta clonotypes.

As concerns this clonotype: Its matching antigen is unknown.

The sequence came from a human donor in good health (CMV status not recorded). Some clones in this sample may be carry-over from other donors' samples. The chain is built from TRBV12-3 or TRBV12-4 and TRBJ1-1; the D is unclear. The sequencing used cultured PBMCs, collected from culture after CMV antigen stimulation. CDR3 bases: TGTGCCAGCAGTCTCTCAAGTGAAGCTTTCTTT. Residues: CASSLSSEAFF.